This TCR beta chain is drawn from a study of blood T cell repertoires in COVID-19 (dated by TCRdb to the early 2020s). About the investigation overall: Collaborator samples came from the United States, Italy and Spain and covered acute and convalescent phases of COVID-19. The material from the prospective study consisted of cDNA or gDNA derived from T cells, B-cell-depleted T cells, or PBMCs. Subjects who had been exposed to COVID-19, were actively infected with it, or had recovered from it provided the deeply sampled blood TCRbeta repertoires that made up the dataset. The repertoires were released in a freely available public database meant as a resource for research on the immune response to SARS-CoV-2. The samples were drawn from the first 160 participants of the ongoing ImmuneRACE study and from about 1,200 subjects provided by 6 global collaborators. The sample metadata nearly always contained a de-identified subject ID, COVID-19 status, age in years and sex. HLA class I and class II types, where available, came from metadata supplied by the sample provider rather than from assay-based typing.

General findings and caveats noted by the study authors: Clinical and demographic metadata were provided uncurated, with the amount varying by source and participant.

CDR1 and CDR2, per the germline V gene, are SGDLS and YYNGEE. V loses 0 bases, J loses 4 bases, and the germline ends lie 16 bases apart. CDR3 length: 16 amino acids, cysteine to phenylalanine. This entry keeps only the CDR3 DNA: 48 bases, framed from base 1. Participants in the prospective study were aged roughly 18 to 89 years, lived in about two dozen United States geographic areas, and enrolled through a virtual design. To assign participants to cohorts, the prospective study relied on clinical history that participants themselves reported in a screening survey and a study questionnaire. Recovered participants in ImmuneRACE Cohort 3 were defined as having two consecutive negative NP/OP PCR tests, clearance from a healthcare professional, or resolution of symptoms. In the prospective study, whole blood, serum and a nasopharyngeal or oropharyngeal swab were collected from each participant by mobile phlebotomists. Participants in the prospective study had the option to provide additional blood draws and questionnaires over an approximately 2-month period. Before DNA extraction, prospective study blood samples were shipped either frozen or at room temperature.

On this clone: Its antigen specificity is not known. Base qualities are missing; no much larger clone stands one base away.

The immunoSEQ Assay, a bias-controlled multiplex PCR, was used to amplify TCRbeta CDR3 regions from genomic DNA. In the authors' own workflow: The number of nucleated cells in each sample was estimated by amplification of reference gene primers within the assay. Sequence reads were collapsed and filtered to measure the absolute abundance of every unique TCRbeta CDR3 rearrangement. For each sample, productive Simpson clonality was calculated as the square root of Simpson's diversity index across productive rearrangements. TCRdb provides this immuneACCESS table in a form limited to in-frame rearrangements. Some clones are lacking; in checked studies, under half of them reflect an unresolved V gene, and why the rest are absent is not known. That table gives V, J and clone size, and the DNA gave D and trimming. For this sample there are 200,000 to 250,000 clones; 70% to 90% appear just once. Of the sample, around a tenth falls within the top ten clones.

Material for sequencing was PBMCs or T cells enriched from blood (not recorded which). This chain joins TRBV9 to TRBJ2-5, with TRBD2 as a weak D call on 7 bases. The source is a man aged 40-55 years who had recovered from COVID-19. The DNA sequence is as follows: TGTGCCAGCAGCGTAGGAGGGGGGGGCCTCCGAGAGACCCAGTACTTC. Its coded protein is CASSVGGGGLRETQYF.